The present T cell receptor (beta chain) was sequenced within a study of regulatory T cells in long-lasting Graves disease. The CDR3 loop spans 13 amino acids. In germline, CDR1 is DFQATT, CDR2 SNEGSKA (reference sequence). The ends lost 6 bases at V and 6 bases at J; junction bases unmatched: 9. Time point of the sample: newly diagnosed GD, antithyroid drugs for less than 3 months. Making the TCR library involved RNA that had been extracted from PBMCs. Building of the TCR beta libraries involved iRepertoire HTBI primers and Arm-PCR of CDR3 regions. Authors' analysis steps: Gene usage covered around 62 TRBV and 13 to 15 TRBJ segments. Each CDR3 protein gets one entry after TCRdb re-called the multiplex PCR reads with MiXCR. The V and J calls, along with clone size, are taken from TCRdb and not from the paper's own processing. The repertoire consists of fewer than 650,000 distinct CDR3 sequences, with approximately 15% occurring once and the leading ten covering 15% to 20%.

This sample also appeared in a second study, on T cells in Graves' hyperthyroidism and ophthalmopathy. That investigation notes: Patients aged 18 to 65 with hyperthyroidism were newly diagnosed, with duration under 2 months. Exclusions: uncontrolled infection, other autoimmune disease, pregnancy, lactation.

The sequencing here drew on peripheral blood mononuclear cells (PBMCs), taken at new diagnosis, from a patient treated with antithyroid drugs. The chain employs TRBV20-1 and TRBJ2-7; 9 nucleotides line up with TRBD1. The TCR sequence derives from a woman in her 30s with Graves disease. CDR3 nucleotides: TGCAGTGCCCTCACCGGGACAGGGATCGAGCAGTACTTC. It is translated as CSALTGTGIEQYF.